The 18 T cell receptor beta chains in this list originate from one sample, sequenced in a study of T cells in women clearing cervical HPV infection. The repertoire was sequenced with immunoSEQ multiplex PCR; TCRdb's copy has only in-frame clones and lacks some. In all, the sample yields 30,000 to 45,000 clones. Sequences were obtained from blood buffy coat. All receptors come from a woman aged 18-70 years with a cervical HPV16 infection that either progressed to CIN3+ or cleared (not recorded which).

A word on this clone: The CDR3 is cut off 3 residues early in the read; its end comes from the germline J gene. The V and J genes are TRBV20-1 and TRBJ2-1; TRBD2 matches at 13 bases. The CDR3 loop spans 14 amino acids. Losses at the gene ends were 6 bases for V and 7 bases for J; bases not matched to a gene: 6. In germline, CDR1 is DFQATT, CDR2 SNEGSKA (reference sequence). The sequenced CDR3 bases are TGCAGTGCCGCGCCGGGACTAGCGGGAAATGAG. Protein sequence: CSAAPGLAGNE. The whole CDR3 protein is CSAAPGLAGNEQFF.

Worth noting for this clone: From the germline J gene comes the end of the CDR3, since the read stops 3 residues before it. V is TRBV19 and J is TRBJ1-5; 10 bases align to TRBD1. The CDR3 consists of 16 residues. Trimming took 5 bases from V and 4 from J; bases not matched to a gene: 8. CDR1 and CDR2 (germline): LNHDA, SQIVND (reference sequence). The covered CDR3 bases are TGTGCCAGTAGTCCAAAAGACAGGGGGCAGAATCAGCCC. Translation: CASSPKDRGQNQP. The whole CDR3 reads CASSPKDRGQNQPQHF.

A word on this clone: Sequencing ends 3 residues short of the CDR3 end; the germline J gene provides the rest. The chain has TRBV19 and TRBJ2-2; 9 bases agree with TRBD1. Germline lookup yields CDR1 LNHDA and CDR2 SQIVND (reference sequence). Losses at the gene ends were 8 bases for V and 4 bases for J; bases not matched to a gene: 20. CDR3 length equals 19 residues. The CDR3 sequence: CASCQPGTGTRRGTGELFF. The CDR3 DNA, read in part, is TGTGCCAGTTGTCAACCCGGGACAGGGACCCGCCGCGGCACCGGGGAG.

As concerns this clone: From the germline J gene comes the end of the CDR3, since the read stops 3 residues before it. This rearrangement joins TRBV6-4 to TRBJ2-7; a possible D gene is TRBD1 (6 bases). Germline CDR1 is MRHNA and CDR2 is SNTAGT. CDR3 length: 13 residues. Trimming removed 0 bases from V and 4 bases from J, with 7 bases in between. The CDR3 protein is CASSDSQGYEQYF. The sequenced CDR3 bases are TGTGCCAGCAGTGACTCACAGGGATACGAG.

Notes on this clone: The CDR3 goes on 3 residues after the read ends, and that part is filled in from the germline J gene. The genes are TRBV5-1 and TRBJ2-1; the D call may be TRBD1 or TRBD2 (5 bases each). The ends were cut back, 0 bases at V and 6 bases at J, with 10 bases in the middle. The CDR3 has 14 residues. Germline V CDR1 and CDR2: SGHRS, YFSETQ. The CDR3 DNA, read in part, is TGCGCCAGCAGCTTGGACAGGAGGAGCAATGAG. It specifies CASSLDRRSNE. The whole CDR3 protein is CASSLDRRSNEQFF.

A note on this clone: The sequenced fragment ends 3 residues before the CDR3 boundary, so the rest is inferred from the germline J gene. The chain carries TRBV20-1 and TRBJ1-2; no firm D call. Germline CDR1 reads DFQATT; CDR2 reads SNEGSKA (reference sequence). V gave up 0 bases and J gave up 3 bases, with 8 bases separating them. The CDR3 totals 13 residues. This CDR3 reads CSARDNKDYGYTF. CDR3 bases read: TGCAGTGCTAGAGATAATAAGGACTATGGC.

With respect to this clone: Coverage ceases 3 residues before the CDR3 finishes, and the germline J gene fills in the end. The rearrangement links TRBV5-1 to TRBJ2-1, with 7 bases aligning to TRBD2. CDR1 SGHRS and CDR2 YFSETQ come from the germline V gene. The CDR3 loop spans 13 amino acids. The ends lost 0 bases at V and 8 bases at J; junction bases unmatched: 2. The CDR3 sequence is CASSLATSDEQFF. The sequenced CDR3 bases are TGCGCCAGCAGCTTGGCTACTAGCGATGAG.

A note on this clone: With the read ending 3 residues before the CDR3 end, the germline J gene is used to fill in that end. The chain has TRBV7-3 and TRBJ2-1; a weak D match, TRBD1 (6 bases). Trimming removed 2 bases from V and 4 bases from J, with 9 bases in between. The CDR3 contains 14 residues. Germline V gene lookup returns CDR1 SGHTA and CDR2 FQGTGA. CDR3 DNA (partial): TGTGCCAGCAGCTTACCAGGGGCTTACAATGAG. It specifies CASSLPGAYNE. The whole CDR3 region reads CASSLPGAYNEQFF.

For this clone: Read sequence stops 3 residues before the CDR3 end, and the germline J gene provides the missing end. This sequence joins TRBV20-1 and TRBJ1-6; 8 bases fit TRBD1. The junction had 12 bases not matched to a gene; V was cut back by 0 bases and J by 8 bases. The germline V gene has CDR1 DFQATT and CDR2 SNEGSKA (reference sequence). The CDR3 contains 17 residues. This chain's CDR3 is CSARDPDRARGDSPLHF. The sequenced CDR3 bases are TGCAGTGCTAGAGATCCGGACAGGGCGAGAGGAGATTCACCC.

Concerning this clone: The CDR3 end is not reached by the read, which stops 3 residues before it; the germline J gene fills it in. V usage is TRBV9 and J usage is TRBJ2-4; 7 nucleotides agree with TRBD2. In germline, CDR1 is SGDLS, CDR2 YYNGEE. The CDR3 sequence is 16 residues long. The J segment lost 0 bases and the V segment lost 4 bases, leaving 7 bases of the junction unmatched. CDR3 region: CASSTGGQLAKNIQYF. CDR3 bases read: TGTGCCAGCAGCACGGGGGGTCAGCTAGCCAAAAACATT.

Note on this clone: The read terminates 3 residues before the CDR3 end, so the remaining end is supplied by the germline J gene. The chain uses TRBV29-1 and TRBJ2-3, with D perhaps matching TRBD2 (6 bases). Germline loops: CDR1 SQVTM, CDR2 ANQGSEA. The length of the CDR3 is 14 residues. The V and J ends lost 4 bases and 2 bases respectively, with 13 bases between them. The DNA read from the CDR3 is TGCAGCGTTGTGCGGATAGCGGACACAGATACG. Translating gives CSVVRIADTDT. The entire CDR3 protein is CSVVRIADTDTQYF.

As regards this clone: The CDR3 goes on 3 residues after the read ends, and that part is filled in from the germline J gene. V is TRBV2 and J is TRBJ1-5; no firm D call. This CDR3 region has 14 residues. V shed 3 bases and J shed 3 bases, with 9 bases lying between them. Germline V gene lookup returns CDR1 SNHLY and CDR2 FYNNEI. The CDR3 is CASSDGGPNQPQHF. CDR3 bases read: TGTGCCAGCAGTGATGGCGGCCCCAATCAGCCC.

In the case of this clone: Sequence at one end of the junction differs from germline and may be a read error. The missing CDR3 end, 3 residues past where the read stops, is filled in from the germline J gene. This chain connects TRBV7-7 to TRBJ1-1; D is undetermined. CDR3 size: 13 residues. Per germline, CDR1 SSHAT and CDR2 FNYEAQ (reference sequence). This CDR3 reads CASSLTENTEAFF. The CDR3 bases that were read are TGTGCTAGCAGCTTGACTGAGAACACTGAA.

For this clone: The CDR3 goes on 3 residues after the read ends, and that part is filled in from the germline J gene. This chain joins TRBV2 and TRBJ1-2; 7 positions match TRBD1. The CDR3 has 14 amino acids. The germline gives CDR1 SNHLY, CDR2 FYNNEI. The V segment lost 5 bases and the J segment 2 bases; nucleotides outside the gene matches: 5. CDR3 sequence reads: CASSPQGFNYGYTF. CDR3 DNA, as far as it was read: TGTGCCAGCAGTCCACAGGGGTTCAACTATGGC.

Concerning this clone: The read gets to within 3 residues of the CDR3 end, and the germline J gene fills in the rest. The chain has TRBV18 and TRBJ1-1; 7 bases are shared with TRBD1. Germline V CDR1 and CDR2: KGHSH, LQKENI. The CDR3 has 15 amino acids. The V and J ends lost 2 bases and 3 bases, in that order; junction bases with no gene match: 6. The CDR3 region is CASSPSTGYDTEAFF. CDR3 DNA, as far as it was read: TGTGCCAGCTCACCATCGACAGGGTACGACACTGAA.

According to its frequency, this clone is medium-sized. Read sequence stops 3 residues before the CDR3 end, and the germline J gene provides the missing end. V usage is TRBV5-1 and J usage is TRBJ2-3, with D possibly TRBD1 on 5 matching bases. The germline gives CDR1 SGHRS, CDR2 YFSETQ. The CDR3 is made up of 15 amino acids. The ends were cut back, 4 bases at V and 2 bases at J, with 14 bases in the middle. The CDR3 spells CASSPTGVDTDTQYF. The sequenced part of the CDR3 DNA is TGCGCCAGCAGCCCCACAGGCGTCGACACAGATACG.

The part of the CDR3 DNA that was read is TGCGCCAGCAGCCAAGCCATCCCCGGGGGGAGGAACACTGAA. Amino acid sequence: CASSQAIPGGRNTE. The entire CDR3 protein is CASSQAIPGGRNTEAFF. The chain recombines TRBV4-1 with TRBJ1-1; weak D call: TRBD1 (5 bases). The read ends 3 residues shy of where the CDR3 ends; the end is completed using the germline J gene. Trimming took off 1 base at V and 1 base at J, with 16 bases between the two ends. Germline lookup yields CDR1 MGHRA and CDR2 YSYEKL. The CDR3 covers 17 residues.

CDR3 loop: CASSYRADYYEQYF. Incomplete CDR3 DNA: TGTGCCAGCTCCTACAGGGCAGATTATTACGAG. The chain recombines TRBV7-8 with TRBJ2-7; weak D call: TRBD1 (6 bases). The read comes to an end 3 residues before the CDR3 does, leaving the germline J gene to fill in the end. V gave up 8 bases and J gave up 4 bases, with 18 bases separating them. There are 14 residues in the CDR3. Germline CDR1 reads SGHVS; CDR2 reads FQNEAQ.